The 18 T cell receptor beta chains below all came from one sample that was sequenced in a study of T cell changes during pregnancy in multiple sclerosis. Profiled with immunoSEQ multiplex PCR; TCRdb holds only in-frame clones, not every one. The sample consists of almost 95,000 clones, approximately 92% of them appearing once. The sample in question was peripheral blood, obtained in the first trimester of pregnancy. Receptor source: a female donor with multiple sclerosis, enrolled in a pregnancy study.

The rearrangement joins TRBV5-5 to TRBJ1-4, with 8 positions matching TRBD1. J was trimmed by 11 bases and V by 4 bases; bases with no gene match: 13. The CDR3 extends over 15 amino acids. Germline assignment: CDR1 SGHKS and CDR2 YYEKEE (reference sequence). The CDR3 DNA is TGTGCCAGCAGCCTAGCCGGGACAGGCGGGGAGAAACTGTTTTTT. Translating gives CASSLAGTGGEKLFF.

This rearrangement joins TRBV7-2 to TRBJ1-2; no clear D gene. The V gene lost 1 base and the J gene lost 0 bases, with 6 bases spanning the gap. Germline V lookup: CDR1 SGHTA, CDR2 FQGNSA. CDR3 length equals 14 residues. The CDR3 coding sequence is TGTGCCAGCAGCTTAGGGAGTTCTAACTATGGCTACACCTTC. It encodes CASSLGSSNYGYTF.

The CDR3 DNA reads as TGCGCCAGCAGCTTGGTCGTCGGCTCCTACAATGAGCAGTTCTTC. It yields the protein CASSLVVGSYNEQFF. This chain connects TRBV5-1 to TRBJ2-1; the D is unclear. V gave up 0 bases and J gave up 0 bases, with 7 bases separating them. CDR3 length equals 15 residues. Germline loops: CDR1 SGHRS, CDR2 YFSETQ. Together with reference TRBV5-1 and TRBJ2-1, the CDR3 gives the full variable domain: KAGVTQTPRYLIKTRGQQVTLSCSPISGHRSVSWYQQTPGQGLQFLFEYFSETQRNKGNFPGRFSGRQFSNSRSEMNVSTLELGDSALYLCASSLVVGSYNEQFFGPGTRLTVL.

The chain employs TRBV4-1 and TRBJ1-1; D is unresolved. The germline V gene encodes CDR1 MGHRA and CDR2 YSYEKL. Trimming took off 1 base at V and 3 bases at J, with 12 bases between the two ends. The CDR3 length is 15 residues. The CDR3 here is CASSQARGVDTEAFF. CDR3 sequence (DNA): TGCGCCAGCAGCCAAGCTCGCGGGGTGGACACTGAAGCTTTCTTT.

V usage is TRBV7-2 and J usage is TRBJ2-2, with 11 positions matching TRBD2. Germline trimming cut 1 base from V and 1 base from J; bases unmatched to any gene: 5. CDR1 and CDR2 from the germline V gene are SGHTA and FQGNSA. The CDR3 is 18 residues long. The CDR3 DNA follows: TGTGCCAGCAGCTTAGATATAGCGGGAGGGTTGAACACCGGGGAGCTGTTTTTT. Translating it yields CASSLDIAGGLNTGELFF.

The J gene is TRBJ2-2, the V gene TRBV7-9; 10 positions agree with TRBD2. From germline, CDR1 is SEHNR and CDR2 FQNEAQ (reference sequence). The CDR3 runs 16 residues. With 5 bases clipped from V and 1 base from J, the junction kept 4 bases outside the gene matches. The CDR3 DNA follows: TGTGCCAGCAGCCTAATAGCGGGAGGGAACACCGGGGAGCTGTTTTTT. This codes for CASSLIAGGNTGELFF.

V usage is TRBV29-1 and J usage is TRBJ2-2; 8 nucleotides line up with TRBD1. J lost 8 bases, V lost 0 bases, and 5 bases had no gene match. The CDR3 contains 14 residues. The germline V gene has CDR1 SQVTM and CDR2 ANQGSEA. CDR3: CSVEDNRGAGELFF. The DNA for the CDR3 is TGCAGCGTTGAAGACAACAGGGGGGCAGGGGAGCTGTTTTTT.

V is TRBV11-2 and J is TRBJ2-7, with TRBD1 identical over 10 bases. The V and J ends lost 5 bases and 6 bases, in that order; junction bases with no gene match: 10. CDR1 and CDR2 (germline): SGHAT, FQNNGV. The CDR3 is 15 amino acids. Written as DNA, the CDR3 is TGTGCCAGCAGCCCCGTCCGGGGACAGGGGCCCGAGCAGTACTTC. It translates to CASSPVRGQGPEQYF.

V gene TRBV5-3 combines with J gene TRBJ1-1; D unclear. TRBV5-3 is noted as an ORF with a role that remains uncertain. The CDR3 totals 14 residues. V shed 0 bases and J shed 9 bases, with 15 bases lying between them. The CDR3 sequence is CARSLEWVTEQAFF. CDR3 sequence (DNA): TGTGCCAGAAGCTTGGAGTGGGTCACAGAACAAGCTTTCTTT.

The rearrangement links TRBV13 to TRBJ2-7; 7 bases are shared with TRBD1. The germline V gene has CDR1 PRHDT and CDR2 FYEKMQ (reference sequence). V lost 5 bases to trimming and J lost 4 bases; unmatched junction nucleotides: 8. The CDR3 spans 14 residues. The CDR3 loop reads CASSAGTAQYEQYF. CDR3 nucleotide sequence: TGTGCCAGCAGCGCCGGGACAGCCCAGTACGAGCAGTACTTC.

The rearrangement uses TRBV5-6 and TRBJ2-5; maybe TRBD1 (5 bases). The germline V gene has CDR1 SGHDT and CDR2 YYEEEE. Trimming removed 0 bases at V and 7 bases at J, with 10 bases between. This CDR3 is built from 13 residues. The CDR3 region has the DNA TGTGCCAGCAGCTTGGGACAGACGCGGACCCAGTACTTC. It encodes CASSLGQTRTQYF.

The chain links TRBV19 to TRBJ1-5; 12 bases match TRBD1. V dropped 6 bases and J dropped 7; count of bases not matched to a gene: 7. This CDR3 is 15 amino acids long. CDR1 and CDR2 from the germline V gene are LNHDA and SQIVND (reference sequence). For the CDR3, the DNA is TGTGCCAGTAGAGGGGGACAGGGGGCTAGGCAGCCCCAGCATTTT. Translated, it gives CASRGGQGARQPQHF.

This sequence joins TRBV7-9 and TRBJ2-7, with TRBD1 as a possible D gene (6 bases). CDR3 length equals 14 residues. Germline CDR1 reads SEHNR; CDR2 reads FQNEAQ (reference sequence). V lost 1 base and J lost 1, with 8 bases in between. The DNA for the CDR3 is TGTGCCAGCAGCTTAGGGACAGATTCCTACGAGCAGTACTTC. This encodes CASSLGTDSYEQYF.

The chain links TRBV19 to TRBJ2-7, with 7 nucleotides matching TRBD1. The germline V gene has CDR1 LNHDA and CDR2 SQIVND (reference sequence). The CDR3 has 14 residues. J gave up 4 bases and V 5 bases, and 8 bases lay outside the gene matches. The CDR3, as DNA: TGTGCCAGTAGTGCCGGGACAGACTTTTACGAGCAGTACTTC. Its protein is CASSAGTDFYEQYF. The full variable domain, rest sourced from reference TRBV19 and TRBJ2-7, is DGGITQSPKYLFRKEGQNVTLSCEQNLNHDAMYWYRQDPGQGLRLIYYSQIVNDFQKGDIAEGYSVSREKKESFPLTVTSAQKNPTAFYLCASSAGTDFYEQYFGPGTRLTVT.

The chain uses TRBV6-1 and TRBJ1-1, with 8 bases identical to TRBD1. The CDR3 is 14 residues long. CDR1 and CDR2 from the germline V gene are MNHNS and SASEGT. Trimming cost V 3 bases and J 5 bases; bases outside gene matches: 5. CDR3 nucleotides: TGTGCCAGCAGTGAGGCGACAGGGGTGACTGAAGCTTTCTTT. This gives the protein CASSEATGVTEAFF.

The chain carries TRBV5-5 and TRBJ2-7, with 10 bases fitting TRBD2. The CDR3 spans 16 residues. Germline loops: CDR1 SGHKS, CDR2 YYEKEE (reference sequence). V lost 0 bases, J lost 3 bases, and 6 bases stayed unmatched. Here the CDR3 DNA reads TGTGCCAGCAGCTTGGTCCTAGCGGGAGTAGTCTACGAGCAGTACTTC. Translation: CASSLVLAGVVYEQYF.

V is TRBV5-4 and J is TRBJ2-5; 13 nucleotides match TRBD2. The CDR3 spans 15 residues. The ends lost 3 bases at V and 5 bases at J; junction bases unmatched: 4. CDR1 and CDR2 (germline): SGHNT, YYREEE (reference sequence). The CDR3 DNA sequence: TGTGCCAGCAGCTCCCTGACTAGCGGGAGGGAGACCCAGTACTTC. Protein: CASSSLTSGRETQYF.

V usage is TRBV5-1 and J usage is TRBJ2-3; 8 bases map to TRBD2. In germline, CDR1 is SGHRS, CDR2 YFSETQ. J gave up 0 bases and V 3 bases, and 9 bases lay outside the gene matches. The CDR3 has 17 amino acids. The CDR3: CASSSDGGEWSTDTQYF. CDR3 bases: TGCGCCAGCAGCTCCGACGGGGGGGAGTGGAGCACAGATACGCAGTATTTT.